The 8 T cell receptor beta chains listed next were all sequenced from one sample in a study of cytomegalovirus exposure and HLA in healthy donors. A multiplex PCR was run with 60 Vbeta primers and 13 Jbeta primers. The table came from immunoSEQ multiplex PCR; TCRdb's copy has only in-frame clones and leaves some out. The data contain about 260,000 clones, roughly 70% of them singletons. What was sequenced was PBMCs. These receptors came from a female donor in good health and CMV-seronegative.

This chain connects TRBV6-1 to TRBJ2-4; 9 bases line up with TRBD1. The CDR3 consists of 13 residues. V lost 2 bases and J lost 8; bases outside the gene matches: 1. Germline V gene lookup returns CDR1 MNHNS and CDR2 SASEGT. For the CDR3, the DNA is TGTGCCAGCAGTGAAAGACAGGGGGACATTCAGTACTTC. Protein product: CASSERQGDIQYF.

The chain joins TRBV5-6 to TRBJ2-7, with D maybe TRBD1 (6 bases). The germline CDR1 and CDR2 sequences are SGHDT and YYEEEE. CDR3 length: 14 amino acids. V was clipped by 4 bases and J by 6 bases, with 17 bases between them. CDR3 bases: TGTGCCAGCAGCCTGGGGCAGGGGCCTTCCGAGCAGTACTTC. It specifies CASSLGQGPSEQYF.

As DNA, the CDR3 is TGTGCCAGTAGTACCGGGGTAGCAACTAATGAAAAACTGTTTTTT. It encodes CASSTGVATNEKLFF. The J gene is TRBJ1-4, the V gene TRBV19; no clear D gene. CDR3 size: 15 residues. Between the trimmed V and J ends, which lost 4 bases and 0 bases, there was a span of 9 bases. Per the germline V gene, CDR1 is LNHDA and CDR2 is SQIVND (reference sequence).

The chain has TRBV7-3 and TRBJ2-3; TRBD2 matches at 13 bases. Germline-derived CDR1 and CDR2 are SGHTA and FQGTGA. The CDR3 sequence is 16 residues long. The V segment lost 5 bases and the J segment 2 bases; nucleotides outside the gene matches: 4. This CDR3 is CASSTGLAGATDTQYF. In nucleotides, the CDR3 is TGTGCCAGCAGCACCGGACTAGCGGGAGCCACAGATACGCAGTATTTT.

V usage is TRBV20-1 and J usage is TRBJ2-7; D gene ambiguous. This CDR3 comprises 10 residues. V gave up 5 bases and J gave up 9 bases, with 11 bases separating them. Germline V gives CDR1 DFQATT, CDR2 SNEGSKA (reference sequence). This CDR3 reads CSAWLDWQYF. DNA of the CDR3: TGCAGTGCTTGGCTCGACTGGCAGTACTTC.

The chain joins TRBV19 to TRBJ2-1; TRBD2 aligns across 9 bases. V shed 6 bases and J 7 bases; nucleotides not matched to a gene: 7. Germline V gene data show CDR1 as LNHDA and CDR2 as SQIVND (reference sequence). This CDR3 is 14 amino acids long. For the CDR3, the DNA is TGTGCCAGTAGGCAAGCGGGAGGTCCGAATGAGCAGTTCTTC. Translation gives CASRQAGGPNEQFF.

This chain uses TRBV5-4 with TRBJ2-7, with TRBD1 matching over 8 bases. Germline loops: CDR1 SGHNT, CDR2 YYREEE (reference sequence). With V trimmed by 3 bases and J by 1 base, 6 bases remained unmatched. The CDR3 covers 15 residues. The CDR3 here is CASSSGQGSSYEQYF. The DNA of the CDR3 is TGTGCCAGCAGCTCAGGACAGGGTTCGTCCTACGAGCAGTACTTC.

This clone showed up just a few times. This chain joins TRBV5-5 and TRBJ2-1; TRBD1 aligns across 12 bases. Germline lookup yields CDR1 SGHKS and CDR2 YYEKEE (reference sequence). With V trimmed by 4 bases and J by 16 bases, 12 bases remained unmatched. The CDR3 totals 14 residues. The CDR3 protein is CASSRDRGLSGQFF. DNA for the CDR3: TGTGCCAGCAGCCGGGACAGGGGGCTATCTGGACAATTCTTC.